The TCR beta chain described here comes from a study of cytomegalovirus exposure and HLA in healthy donors. Study-level information: It was reported in a later analysis that the approximately 120 validation repertoires used the same platform as the roughly 700 first-cohort repertoires. Study conclusions and caveats: Most TCR sequences were uncommon, yet certain public TCRs appeared in many donors.

Of note for this clone: Its antigen is not identified.

This table comes from immunoSEQ multiplex PCR, and its TCRdb copy is limited to in-frame clones, with some not included. Of 70,000 to 80,000 clones detected, 85% to 95% appear once; the ten largest clones hold around 2.1%. Germline V lookup: CDR1 SNHLY, CDR2 FYNNEI. The CDR3 covers 13 residues. V was clipped by 4 bases and J by 2 bases; unmatched bases: 1. The chain carries TRBV2 and TRBJ2-7, with 8 bases fitting TRBD1. This receptor was obtained from a young woman in good health and CMV-seronegative. The specimen sequenced was PBMCs. The CDR3 DNA is TGTGCCAGCAGTGGGGACAGGACCTACGAGCAGTACTTC. It is translated as CASSGDRTYEQYF.